These 21 T cell receptor beta chains originate from one sample sequenced in a study of naive and memory T cell subsets. An equimolar mix of two oligonucleotides served as the beta constant-region primer for TRBC1 and TRBC2. Ligated cDNA was amplified by four rounds of PCR with nested alpha and beta constant-region primers and SP2. TCRdb reprocessed the UMI-ligation and nested PCR reads via MiXCR and lists one record per CDR3 protein. In the table there are 95,000 to 150,000 distinct CDR3 sequences, 36% of which are singletons. The sample consisted of central memory CD4+ T cells from blood. These receptors all come from a human donor in good health.

This clonotype was detected a few times. The V and J genes are TRBV20-1 and TRBJ1-6; 9 positions agree with TRBD1. Unmatched junction bases numbered 3, after V lost 4 bases and J lost 8 bases. The CDR3 is 13 amino acids. From germline, CDR1 is DFQATT and CDR2 SNEGSKA (reference sequence). CDR3 DNA: TGCAGTGCTACTAGGACAGGGGATTCACCCCTCCACTTT. This codes for CSATRTGDSPLHF.

The V gene is TRBV6-2 or TRBV6-3, the J gene TRBJ2-1; the D gene is possibly TRBD1 (6 bases). Germline V CDR1 and CDR2: MNHEY, SVGEGT. The CDR3 has 17 residues. V was shortened by 5 bases and J by 6 bases, with 23 bases between the two germline ends. Written as DNA, the CDR3 is TGTGCCAGCAGTCCCGCCGTGCGCAGGGGATTACGCAATGAGCAGTTCTTC. Amino acids: CASSPAVRRGLRNEQFF.

This clonotype was observed a handful of times. The genes are TRBV6-6 and TRBJ1-6; 7 bases fit TRBD1. The germline V gene has CDR1 MNHNY and CDR2 SVGAGI (reference sequence). Trimming cost V 5 bases and J 7 bases; bases outside gene matches: 2. There are 13 residues in the CDR3. The CDR3, as DNA: TGTGCCAGCAGTCAGGGACAGAATTCACCCCTCCACTTT. Amino acids: CASSQGQNSPLHF.

As DNA, the CDR3 is TGTGCCACCAGCAGCCGGGACAGCGGTTCACCCCTCCACTTT. Translating gives CATSSRDSGSPLHF. The V and J genes are TRBV15 and TRBJ1-6; TRBD1 matches 7 bases. V lost 3 bases to trimming and J lost 9 bases; unmatched junction nucleotides: 5. Germline V gene lookup returns CDR1 LNHNV and CDR2 YYDKDF (reference sequence). The CDR3 sequence is 14 residues long. The full variable domain, its missing parts supplied by reference TRBV15 and TRBJ1-6, is DAMVIQNPRYQVTQFGKPVTLSCSQTLNHNVMYWYQQKSSQAPKLLFHYYDKDFNNEADTPDNFQSRRPNTSFCFLDIRSPGLGDTAMYLCATSSRDSGSPLHFGNGTRLTVT.

This clonotype was recorded many times. This chain uses TRBV18 with TRBJ2-3, with D unresolved. The CDR3 has 13 amino acids. Deletions cut 2 bases from V and 4 bases from J, with 7 bases between. Germline CDR1 KGHSH, CDR2 LQKENI. The CDR3 sequence is CASSPSIADTQYF. The DNA of the CDR3 is TGTGCCAGCTCACCATCCATAGCAGATACGCAGTATTTT.

The chain carries TRBV18 and TRBJ2-3, with 11 bases fitting TRBD2. V shed 3 bases, J shed 4 bases, and the junction held 3 bases outside the gene matches. This CDR3 has 15 residues. The germline CDR1 and CDR2 sequences are KGHSH and LQKENI. The chain's CDR3 is CASSPRGLAADTQYF. The CDR3 coding sequence is TGTGCCAGCTCACCGCGGGGACTAGCGGCAGATACGCAGTATTTT.

The gene calls are TRBV30 and TRBJ1-1, with TRBD1 identical over 7 bases. Germline assignment: CDR1 GTSNPN and CDR2 SVGIG (reference sequence). CDR3 length: 12 residues. V lost 5 bases, J lost 5 bases, and 5 bases stayed unmatched. In DNA, the CDR3 is TGTGCCTGGTACAGGGGTCGGACTGAAGCTTTCTTT. This sequence encodes CAWYRGRTEAFF. The whole variable domain, filled in from reference TRBV30 and TRBJ1-1, reads SQTIHQWPATLVQPVGSPLSLECTVEGTSNPNLYWYRQAAGRGLQLLFYSVGIGQISSEVPQNLSASRPQDRQFILSSKKLLLSDSGFYLCAWYRGRTEAFFGQGTRLTVV.

This sequence joins TRBV29-1 and TRBJ2-3, with D possibly TRBD1 on 6 matching bases. The CDR3 loop spans 12 amino acids. Germline loops: CDR1 SQVTM, CDR2 ANQGSEA. Trimming took 5 bases from V and 4 from J, leaving 10 bases between them. CDR3 sequence reads: CSVKPGADTQYF. In DNA, the CDR3 is TGCAGCGTTAAACCAGGGGCAGATACGCAGTATTTT.

This clonotype was observed a few times. V and J are TRBV7-3 and TRBJ2-6, with 7 bases fitting TRBD1. Germline V gives CDR1 SGHTA, CDR2 FQGTGA. After removal of 0 bases from V and 3 bases from J, the junction contained 8 bases not matched to a gene. The CDR3 is made up of 18 amino acids. The CDR3 region has the DNA TGTGCCAGCAGCTTAACCGGCGAGGGACAGTTTGGGGCCAACGTCCTGACTTTC. Amino acids: CASSLTGEGQFGANVLTF.

This clonotype was picked up a small number of times. This chain links TRBV6-5 with TRBJ2-1; 7 bases are shared with TRBD2. V shed 6 bases, J shed 4 bases, and the junction held 12 bases outside the gene matches. CDR3 length: 16 amino acids. CDR1 and CDR2 from the germline V gene are MNHEY and SVGAGI. This chain's CDR3 is CASSRGDGRPYNEQFF. The CDR3 bases are TGTGCCAGCAGCCGGGGGGACGGGAGACCTTACAATGAGCAGTTCTTC.

The chain joins TRBV29-1 to TRBJ1-1; D gene unclear. V was cut by 7 bases and J by 1 base, with 16 bases left in between. The germline V gene has CDR1 SQVTM and CDR2 ANQGSEA. The CDR3 contains 14 residues. CDR3: CSGRTALKNTEAFF. The CDR3 coding sequence is TGCAGCGGCCGCACAGCGCTAAAGAACACTGAAGCTTTCTTT.

The V call is TRBV28, the J call TRBJ2-5, with 9 bases aligning to TRBD1. The trim removed 6 bases at V and 4 bases at J, leaving 15 bases unmatched. Germline CDR1 and CDR2: MDHEN and SYDVKM. This CDR3 comprises 17 residues. The CDR3 nucleotides are TGTGCCAGCAGCTCCCCAACCGGGACAGGGTACTCAGAGACCCAGTACTTC. Translated, it gives CASSSPTGTGYSETQYF.

V gene TRBV20-1 combines with J gene TRBJ1-5; D perhaps matches TRBD1 (6 bases). Trimming took 0 bases from V and 4 from J, leaving 10 bases between them. Germline V gene sequence: CDR1 DFQATT, CDR2 SNEGSKA (reference sequence). This CDR3 has 14 residues. CDR3 loop: CSAREGGGNQPQHF. The CDR3 nucleotides read TGCAGTGCTAGAGAAGGAGGGGGGAATCAGCCCCAGCATTTT.

With regard to this clonotype: It may be a read error: a sequence one base away is much more abundant. This chain links TRBV14 with TRBJ2-7; D gene unclear. CDR3 length: 14 residues. Germline V CDR1 and CDR2: SGHDN, FVKESK. The CDR3 protein is CASSQALVSCEQYF. The CDR3 DNA follows: TGTGCCAGCAGCCAAGCATTGGTTTCCTGCGAGCAGTACTTC.

V gene TRBV20-1 combines with J gene TRBJ2-1, with D uncertain. Germline assignment: CDR1 DFQATT and CDR2 SNEGSKA (reference sequence). The CDR3 runs to 13 residues. With 6 bases removed from V and 5 bases from J, the gap between germline ends came to 14 bases. CDR3 in amino acids: CSASGPYDNEQFF. CDR3 coding DNA: TGCAGTGCGAGTGGCCCTTACGACAATGAGCAGTTCTTC.

The genes are TRBV7-2 and TRBJ2-1; 7 nucleotides align to TRBD2. The CDR3 is made up of 15 amino acids. Trimming cost V 2 bases and J 2 bases; bases outside gene matches: 3. CDR1 and CDR2 (germline): SGHTA, FQGNSA. In DNA, the CDR3 is TGTGCCAGCAGCTTAACGGGGACTACCTACAATGAGCAGTTCTTC. This translates into CASSLTGTTYNEQFF.

The CDR3 protein is CSAATGTGYSDTQYF. CDR3 in DNA: TGCAGTGCTGCCACCGGGACAGGGTATTCAGATACGCAGTATTTT. The chain employs TRBV20-1 and TRBJ2-3, with TRBD1 matching 9 bases. Germline V gene lookup returns CDR1 DFQATT and CDR2 SNEGSKA (reference sequence). There are 15 residues in the CDR3. With V trimmed by 5 bases and J by 4 bases, 10 bases remained unmatched.

The rearrangement joins TRBV30 to TRBJ1-5; a possible D gene is TRBD1 (5 bases). The germline V and J ends were trimmed by 2 bases and 6 bases, with 11 bases remaining between them. Germline CDR1 and CDR2: GTSNPN and SVGIG (reference sequence). This CDR3 has 13 amino acids. The CDR3 spells CAWSSAGGQPQHF. In DNA, the CDR3 is TGTGCCTGGAGTTCGGCGGGGGGTCAGCCCCAGCATTTT.

The chain has TRBV11-2 and TRBJ2-7; the match to TRBD1 covers 10 bases. The germline V gene has CDR1 SGHAT and CDR2 FQNNGV. CDR3 length: 14 residues. V lost 5 bases to trimming and J lost 3 bases; unmatched junction nucleotides: 4. In DNA form, the CDR3 reads TGTGCCAGCAGCAAAGACAGGGGGCTCTACGAGCAGTACTTC. Its translation: CASSKDRGLYEQYF.

The genes are TRBV5-6 and TRBJ1-1; 8 bases are shared with TRBD1. CDR3 length: 13 residues. V trimming: 4 bases; J trimming: 4 bases; junction bases outside the gene matches: 3. Per germline, CDR1 SGHDT and CDR2 YYEEEE. The CDR3 DNA sequence: TGTGCCAGCAGCCGGGACAGGAGCACTGAAGCTTTCTTT. This gives the protein CASSRDRSTEAFF. Full variable domain (missing parts from reference TRBV5-6 and TRBJ1-1): DAGVTQSPTHLIKTRGQQVTLRCSPKSGHDTVSWYQQALGQGPQFIFQYYEEEERQRGNFPDRFSGHQFPNYSSELNVNALLLGDSALYLCASSRDRSTEAFFGQGTRLTVV.

The chain recombines TRBV7-3 with TRBJ2-2; D might be TRBD1 or TRBD2, each matching 5 bases. CDR3 length equals 16 residues. V lost 0 bases and J 4 bases, leaving 12 bases between the germline ends. Germline values: CDR1 SGHTA, CDR2 FQGTGA. CDR3 in amino acids: CASSLTGTARTGELFF. Written as DNA, the CDR3 is TGTGCCAGCAGCTTAACAGGGACGGCGCGCACCGGGGAGCTGTTTTTT.